This TCR beta chain was identified during a study of shared clonotypes between healthy human individuals. Findings of the study overall: The genetic and exposure-history diversity represented was limited by few donors.

Per the germline V gene, CDR1 is SNHLY and CDR2 is FYNNEI. The CDR3 is made up of 14 amino acids. The junction had 12 bases not matched to a gene; V was cut back by 5 bases and J by 11 bases. In its sample, this clone was seen many times. No antigen is known for it. Researchers sequenced unsorted PBMC DNA using ten immunoSEQ deep assay plates. The protocol was immunoSEQ multiplex PCR, while the TCRdb copy is restricted to in-frame clones and leaves out a portion. The data hold some 530,000 clones, with 60% to 80% observed a single time. The donor cohort consisted entirely of Caucasian adults residing in Nashville, Tennessee.

The receptor's source is a woman between 40 and 55 years old in good health. Some clones in this sample may be carry-over from other donors' samples. The rearrangement uses TRBV2 and TRBJ1-1; 9 positions agree with TRBD1. Sample: PBMCs. The CDR3 here is CASSPGTGRLRAFF. In nucleotides, the CDR3 is TGTGCCAGCAGTCCTGGGACAGGGCGGCTGCGCGCTTTCTTT.